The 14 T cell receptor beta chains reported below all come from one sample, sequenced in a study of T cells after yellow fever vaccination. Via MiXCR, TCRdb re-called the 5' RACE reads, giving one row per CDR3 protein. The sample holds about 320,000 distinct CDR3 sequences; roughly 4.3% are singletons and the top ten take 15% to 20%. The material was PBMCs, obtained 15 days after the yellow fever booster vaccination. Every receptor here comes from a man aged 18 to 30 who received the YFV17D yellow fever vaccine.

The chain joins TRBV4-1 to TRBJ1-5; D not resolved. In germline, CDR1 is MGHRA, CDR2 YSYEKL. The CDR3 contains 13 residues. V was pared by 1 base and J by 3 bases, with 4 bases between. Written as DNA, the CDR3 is TGCGCCAGCAGCCAAGGCCTCAATCAGCCCCAGCATTTT. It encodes CASSQGLNQPQHF.

CDR3: CSARDPTGYGYTF. The DNA of the CDR3 is TGCAGTGCTAGAGATCCGACAGGCTATGGCTACACCTTC. The chain has TRBV20-1 and TRBJ1-2, with a tentative D call TRBD1 (6 bases). V lost 0 bases to trimming and J lost 4 bases, with 9 bases between them. Germline V gene sequence: CDR1 DFQATT, CDR2 SNEGSKA (reference sequence). The CDR3 has 13 residues.

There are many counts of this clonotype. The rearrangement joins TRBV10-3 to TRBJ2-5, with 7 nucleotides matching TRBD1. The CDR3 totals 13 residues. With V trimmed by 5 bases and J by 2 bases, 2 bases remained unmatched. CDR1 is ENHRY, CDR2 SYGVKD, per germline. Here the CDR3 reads CAISWTGQETQYF. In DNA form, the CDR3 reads TGTGCCATCAGTTGGACAGGTCAAGAGACCCAGTACTTC.

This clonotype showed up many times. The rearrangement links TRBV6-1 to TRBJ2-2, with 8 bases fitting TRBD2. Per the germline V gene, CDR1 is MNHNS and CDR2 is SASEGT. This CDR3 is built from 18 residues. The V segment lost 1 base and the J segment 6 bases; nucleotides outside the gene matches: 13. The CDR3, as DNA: TGTGCCAGCAGTGAAGTGGCTCCCGGGGGGGACTATTCCGGGGAGCTGTTTTTT. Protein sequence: CASSEVAPGGDYSGELFF.

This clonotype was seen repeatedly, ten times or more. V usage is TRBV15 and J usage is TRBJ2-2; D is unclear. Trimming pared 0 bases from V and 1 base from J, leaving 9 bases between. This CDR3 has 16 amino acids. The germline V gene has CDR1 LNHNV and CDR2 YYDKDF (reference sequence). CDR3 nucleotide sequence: TGTGCCACCAGCAGAGATCGGGTCGGGAACACCGGGGAGCTGTTTTTT. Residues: CATSRDRVGNTGELFF.

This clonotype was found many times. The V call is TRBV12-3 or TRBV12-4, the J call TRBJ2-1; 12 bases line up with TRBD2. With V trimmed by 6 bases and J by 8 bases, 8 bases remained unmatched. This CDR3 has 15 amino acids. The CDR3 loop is CASSRASGGADEQFF. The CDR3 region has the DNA TGTGCCAGCAGCAGAGCTAGCGGGGGGGCCGATGAGCAGTTCTTC.

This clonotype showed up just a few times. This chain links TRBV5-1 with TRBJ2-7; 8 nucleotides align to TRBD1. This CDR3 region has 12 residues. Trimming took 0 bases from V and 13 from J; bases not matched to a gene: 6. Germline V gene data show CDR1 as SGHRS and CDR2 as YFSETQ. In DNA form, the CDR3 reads TGCGCCAGCAGCTTGGAAGGACAGGGACCCTACTTC. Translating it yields CASSLEGQGPYF.

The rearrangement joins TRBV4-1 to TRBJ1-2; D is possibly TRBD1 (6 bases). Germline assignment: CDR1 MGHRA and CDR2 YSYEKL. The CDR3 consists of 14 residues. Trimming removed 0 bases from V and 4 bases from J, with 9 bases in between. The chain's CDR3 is CASSQEGAGYGYTF. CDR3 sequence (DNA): TGCGCCAGCAGCCAAGAGGGGGCGGGCTATGGCTACACCTTC.

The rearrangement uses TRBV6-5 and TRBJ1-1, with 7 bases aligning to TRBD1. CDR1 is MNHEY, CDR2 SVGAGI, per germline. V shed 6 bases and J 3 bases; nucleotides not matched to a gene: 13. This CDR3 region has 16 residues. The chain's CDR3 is CASSHETGRFDTEAFF. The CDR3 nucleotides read TGTGCCAGCAGCCATGAGACAGGGAGGTTCGACACTGAAGCTTTCTTT.

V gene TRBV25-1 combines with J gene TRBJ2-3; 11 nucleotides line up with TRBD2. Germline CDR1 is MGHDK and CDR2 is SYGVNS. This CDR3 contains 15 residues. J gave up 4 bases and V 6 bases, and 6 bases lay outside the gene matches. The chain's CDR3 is CASSLSGGAADTQYF. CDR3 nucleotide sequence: TGTGCCAGCAGCCTTAGCGGGGGGGCCGCAGATACGCAGTATTTT.

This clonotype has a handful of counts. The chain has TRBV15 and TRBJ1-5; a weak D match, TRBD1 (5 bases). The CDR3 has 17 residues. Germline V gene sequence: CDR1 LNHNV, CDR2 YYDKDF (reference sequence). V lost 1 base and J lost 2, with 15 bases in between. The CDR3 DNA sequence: TGTGCCACCAGCAGAGTTAGGCTAGTCAGGGGCAATCAGCCCCAGCATTTT. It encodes CATSRVRLVRGNQPQHF. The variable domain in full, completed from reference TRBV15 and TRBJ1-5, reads DAMVIQNPRYQVTQFGKPVTLSCSQTLNHNVMYWYQQKSSQAPKLLFHYYDKDFNNEADTPDNFQSRRPNTSFCFLDIRSPGLGDTAMYLCATSRVRLVRGNQPQHFGDGTRLSIL.

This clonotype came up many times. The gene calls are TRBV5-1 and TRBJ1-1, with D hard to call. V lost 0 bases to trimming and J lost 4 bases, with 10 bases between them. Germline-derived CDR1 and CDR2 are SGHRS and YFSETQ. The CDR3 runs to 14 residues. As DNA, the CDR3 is TGCGCCAGCAGCTTGGAATCGACGGGCACTGAAGCTTTCTTT. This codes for CASSLESTGTEAFF.

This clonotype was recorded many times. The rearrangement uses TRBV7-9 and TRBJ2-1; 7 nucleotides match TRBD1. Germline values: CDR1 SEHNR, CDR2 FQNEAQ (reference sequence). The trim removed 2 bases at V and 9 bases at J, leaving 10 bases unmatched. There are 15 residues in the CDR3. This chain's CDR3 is CASSLPRQGAGEQFF. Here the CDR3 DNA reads TGTGCCAGCAGCTTACCCCGACAGGGCGCGGGTGAGCAGTTCTTC. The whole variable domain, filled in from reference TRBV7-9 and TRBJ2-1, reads DTGVSQNPRHKITKRGQNVTFRCDPISEHNRLYWYRQTLGQGPEFLTYFQNEAQLEKSRLLSDRFSAERPKGSFSTLEIQRTEQGDSAMYLCASSLPRQGAGEQFFGPGTRLTVL.

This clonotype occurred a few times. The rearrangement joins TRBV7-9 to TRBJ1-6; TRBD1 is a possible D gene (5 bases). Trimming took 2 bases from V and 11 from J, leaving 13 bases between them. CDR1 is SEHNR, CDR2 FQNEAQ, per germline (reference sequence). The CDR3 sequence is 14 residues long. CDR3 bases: TGTGCCAGCAGCTTACGGGGCGTTTGGACACCCCTCCACTTT. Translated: CASSLRGVWTPLHF.